A selection of T cell receptor beta chains follows, all from one sample in a study of blood T cell repertoires in COVID-19. Produced via immunoSEQ multiplex PCR; TCRdb's table is partial and in-frame only. The table includes almost 500,000 clones, 80% to 90% detected once. Sequencing used PBMCs or T cells enriched from blood (not recorded which). The receptors derive from a woman aged 60-75 years who had recovered from COVID-19. CDR3s include the opening cysteine and the closing phenylalanine or tryptophan. A D gene is named only where the DNA matches it firmly. Clone size, where shown, is once, few, many, or a class for clones that have expanded.

. | once | TRBJ2-5 | TRBV7-2 | CASSFRGIIGNQETQYF | TGTGCCAGCAGCTTTAGAGGGATCATCGGAAACCAAGAGACCCAGTACTTC
. | once | TRBJ1-1 | TRBV5-1 | CASSPSSEMNTEAFF | TGCGCCAGCAGCCCGAGTAGCGAAATGAACACTGAAGCTTTCTTT
. | . | TRBJ1-2 | TRBV18 | CASSSTGGGYTF | TGTGCCAGCTCATCGACAGGTGGGGGCTACACCTTC
TRBD1 | . | TRBJ1-2 | TRBV5-1 | CASSSRGAGGYTF | TGCGCCAGCAGCTCCAGGGGGGCTGGAGGCTACACCTTC
. | . | TRBJ2-1 | TRBV1 | CTSSQTSGGSVLAGCSYNEQFF | TGCACCAGCAGCCAGACTAGCGGGGGGTCGGTCCTTGCCGGATGTTCCTACAATGAGCAGTTCTTC
. | few | TRBJ2-3 | TRBV10-3 | CAISGPTGGTDTQYF | TGTGCCATCAGTGGGCCGACAGGCGGCACAGATACGCAGTATTTT
TRBD1 | once | TRBJ1-4 | TRBV24-1 | CATSDPGTGGNEKLFF | TGTGCCACCAGTGACCCCGGGACAGGGGGCAATGAAAAACTGTTTTTT
TRBD1 | . | TRBJ2-1 | TRBV10-3 | CAISSGTADYNEQFF | TGTGCCATCAGCTCCGGGACAGCCGACTACAATGAGCAGTTCTTC
TRBD2 | . | TRBJ2-3 | TRBV2 | CASSEGLAGSTDTQYF | TGTGCCAGCAGTGAGGGGCTAGCGGGGTCCACAGATACGCAGTATTTT
. | . | TRBJ2-6 | TRBV18 | CASSLYHTQGTGANVLTF | TGTGCCAGCTCACTATATCATACACAGGGAACTGGGGCCAACGTCCTGACTTTC
TRBD1 | . | TRBJ1-4 | TRBV29-1 | CSVAPTGNNEKLFF | TGCAGCGTTGCCCCGACAGGGAATAATGAAAAACTGTTTTTT
. | . | TRBJ1-2 | TRBV5-1 | CASSSEGWGGYGYTF | TGCGCCAGCAGCTCGGAAGGGTGGGGAGGATACGGCTACACCTTC
. | . | TRBJ1-2 | TRBV29-1 | CSVTGSPNYGYTF | TGCAGCGTCACAGGGAGTCCTAACTATGGCTACACCTTC
. | . | TRBJ1-2 | TRBV11-3 | CASSLEGYGDKEDYGYTF | TGTGCCAGCAGCTTAGAGGGGTATGGGGACAAAGAGGACTATGGCTACACCTTC
TRBD1 | . | TRBJ2-7 | TRBV5-1 | CASSFRTGDGEQYF | TGCGCCAGCAGCTTTCGGACAGGGGATGGAGAGCAGTACTTC
TRBD2 | once | TRBJ2-7 | TRBV16 | CASSAGAYEQYF | TGTGCCAGCAGCGCGGGGGCCTACGAGCAGTACTTC
. | . | TRBJ1-2 | TRBV24-1 | CATSDVEPSRGYTF | TGTGCCACCAGTGATGTCGAGCCTTCTAGGGGCTACACCTTC
. | . | TRBJ1-2 | TRBV4-1 | CASRPGGEGWANYGYTF | TGCGCCAGCAGGCCGGGAGGCGAGGGCTGGGCTAACTATGGCTACACCTTC
. | . | TRBJ1-2 | TRBV3-1/TRBV3-2 | CASSQAPQRGYTF | TGTGCCAGCAGCCAAGCCCCTCAACGGGGCTACACCTTC
. | . | TRBJ1-2 | TRBV6-1 | CASSEALLGGYYGYTF | TGTGCCAGCAGTGAAGCGCTTCTAGGAGGGTACTATGGCTACACCTTC
. | few | TRBJ1-3 | TRBV29-1 | CSVAGGNTIYF | TGCAGCGTTGCGGGTGGAAACACCATATATTTT
TRBD1 | . | TRBJ1-2 | TRBV7-2 | CASSFPGGGYTF | TGTGCCAGCAGCTTCCCAGGGGGTGGCTACACCTTC
. | . | TRBJ2-1 | TRBV13 | CASSPGVPNEQFF | TGTGCCAGCAGCCCGGGGGTCCCTAATGAGCAGTTCTTC
. | . | TRBJ1-5 | TRBV6-5 | CASRAQSNQPQHF | TGTGCCAGCAGGGCCCAGAGCAATCAGCCCCAGCATTTT
TRBD1 | . | TRBJ1-2 | TRBV24-1 | CATSRTGGQRDYGYTF | TGTGCCACCAGTCGGACAGGGGGTCAGCGGGACTATGGCTACACCTTC
TRBD1 | . | TRBJ2-7 | TRBV7-6 | CASSLGGGTGTYEQYF | TGTGCCAGCAGCTTAGGAGGAGGGACAGGAACCTACGAGCAGTACTTC
TRBD1 | . | TRBJ2-5 | TRBV5-1 | CASRGQGSYGGETQYF | TGCGCCAGCAGGGGACAGGGGTCTTACGGAGGAGAGACCCAGTACTTC
TRBD2 | . | TRBJ2-1 | TRBV7-6 | CASSLARSSGGGEQFF | TGTGCCAGCAGCTTAGCGCGGTCTAGCGGGGGGGGTGAGCAGTTCTTC
. | . | TRBJ2-1 | TRBV19 | CASKPTESYNEQFF | TGTGCCAGTAAGCCTACAGAGTCCTACAATGAGCAGTTCTTC
TRBD1 | . | TRBJ1-1 | TRBV6-5 | CASQTGAVTEAFF | TGTGCCAGCCAGACAGGGGCGGTAACTGAAGCTTTCTTT
. | . | TRBJ1-6 | TRBV10-3 | CAISETVQGHNSPLHF | TGTGCCATCAGTGAGACCGTACAGGGTCATAATTCACCCCTCCACTTT
. | . | TRBJ2-3 | TRBV11-3 | CASSLSVVTDTQYF | TGTGCCAGCAGCTTAAGCGTCGTCACAGATACGCAGTATTTT
. | few | TRBJ1-2 | TRBV2 | CASKKTDSYGYTF | TGTGCCAGCAAAAAAACGGACTCCTATGGCTACACCTTC
TRBD1 | . | TRBJ2-1 | TRBV6-5 | CASSPGTARGNEQFF | TGTGCCAGCAGCCCCGGGACAGCAAGGGGCAATGAGCAGTTCTTC
TRBD1 | . | TRBJ1-1 | TRBV18 | CASSPPWGQGTEAFF | TGTGCCAGCTCACCACCGTGGGGACAGGGAACTGAAGCTTTCTTT
. | . | TRBJ1-3 | TRBV7-8 | CASSFLTGVSSGNTIYF | TGTGCCAGCAGCTTCTTGACGGGGGTCTCCTCTGGAAACACCATATATTTT
. | once | TRBJ1-5 | TRBV4-1 | CASSQEQTSNQPQHF | TGCGCCAGCAGCCAAGAACAGACGAGCAATCAGCCCCAGCATTTT
TRBD1 | once | TRBJ1-5 | TRBV2 | CASSGTGGYQPQHF | TGTGCCAGCAGCGGGACAGGGGGCTATCAGCCCCAGCATTTT
TRBD1 | . | TRBJ2-7 | TRBV10-2 | CASVGQGAGEQYF | TGCGCCAGCGTGGGACAGGGGGCAGGCGAGCAGTACTTC
TRBD1 | . | TRBJ1-5 | TRBV7-2 | CASSLLTGVGNQPQHF | TGTGCCAGCAGCTTGCTTACAGGGGTCGGCAATCAGCCCCAGCATTTT
TRBD1 | . | TRBJ2-7 | TRBV5-8 | CASSLGSGTVFYEQYF | TGTGCCAGCAGCTTGGGCTCCGGGACAGTATTCTACGAGCAGTACTTC
. | once | TRBJ1-2 | TRBV27 | CASSPGHLFGYTF | TGTGCCAGCAGTCCGGGACACCTATTCGGCTACACCTTC
. | . | TRBJ1-2 | TRBV7-2 | CASSLSLNYGYTF | TGTGCCAGCAGCTTATCCCTTAACTATGGCTACACCTTC
. | . | TRBJ1-2 | TRBV19 | CASKLSRTINYGYTF | TGTGCCAGTAAGTTGAGCCGAACCATTAACTATGGCTACACCTTC
. | . | TRBJ1-2 | TRBV7-9 | CASGQSFNYGYTF | TGTGCCTCTGGGCAGTCTTTTAACTATGGCTACACCTTC
TRBD1 | . | TRBJ1-1 | TRBV19 | CASERTGVTEAFF | TGTGCCAGTGAGAGGACAGGGGTCACTGAAGCTTTCTTT
. | . | TRBJ2-7 | TRBV30 | CASTRDSYEQYF | TGTGCCTCAACCCGGGATTCCTACGAGCAGTACTTC
. | . | TRBJ2-3 | TRBV6-6 | CASRSTVSTDTQYF | TGTGCCAGTCGGTCTACAGTTAGCACAGATACGCAGTATTTT
TRBD2 | . | TRBJ2-1 | TRBV7-2 | CASSRGGSSSYNEQFF | TGTGCCAGCAGCCGCGGGGGGTCGAGCTCCTACAATGAGCAGTTCTTC